The 29 T cell receptor beta chains reported below all come from one sample, sequenced in a study of blood T cell repertoires in COVID-19. The assay was immunoSEQ multiplex PCR, and TCRdb's table has in-frame clones only and misses some. The sample yields some 210,000 clones, roughly 84% seen once. Sample: peripheral blood. The receptors stem from a woman aged 35 to 49 who had recovered from COVID-19.

CDR3 coding DNA: TGCGCCAGCAGCTCTACCAGCGAAAACATTCAGTACTTC. The encoded protein is CASSSTSENIQYF. The chain combines TRBV5-1 with TRBJ2-4; D unresolved. Germline values: CDR1 SGHRS, CDR2 YFSETQ. The CDR3 spans 13 residues. Trimming stripped 3 bases from V and 5 bases from J, with 9 bases between.

This chain connects TRBV30 to TRBJ2-5; no clear D gene. The CDR3 totals 13 residues. Trimming removed 2 bases at V and 0 bases at J, with 7 bases between. Germline V gene sequence: CDR1 GTSNPN, CDR2 SVGIG (reference sequence). DNA for the CDR3: TGTGCCTGGAGTTGGCTAGACCAAGAGACCCAGTACTTC. Residues: CAWSWLDQETQYF.

Comments on this clone: Additional DNA sequences in this sample encode the identical CDR3. The chain joins TRBV18 to TRBJ1-4; TRBD1 agrees at 10 bases. Trimming removed 0 bases from V and 5 bases from J; junction bases left unmatched: 0. The CDR3 is made up of 15 amino acids. Germline V lookup: CDR1 KGHSH, CDR2 LQKENI. The CDR3 loop is CASSPPGQGNEKLFF. The CDR3, as DNA: TGTGCCAGCTCACCACCGGGACAGGGGAATGAAAAACTGTTTTTT.

The chain combines TRBV27 with TRBJ2-1, with D perhaps TRBD2 (6 bases). The CDR3 contains 17 residues. V was shortened by 3 bases and J by 7 bases, with 22 bases between the two germline ends. CDR1 is MNHEY, CDR2 SMNVEV, per germline (reference sequence). The CDR3 DNA follows: TGTGCCAGCAGTTTGTTTTTTGGGGGGACGATTTCGAATGAGCAGTTCTTC. Translated, it gives CASSLFFGGTISNEQFF.

With regard to this clone: An end of the junction does not agree with germline; a read error may underlie this. The chain is built from TRBV3-1 (or the pseudogene TRBV3-2) and TRBJ2-7; 8 bases match TRBD1. Germline CDR1 reads LGHDT; CDR2 reads YNNKEL (reference sequence). The CDR3 has 13 residues. Here the CDR3 reads CASSQGRTGFPGF. CDR3 in DNA: TGTGCCAGCAGCCAAGGTCGGACAGGGTTCCCGGGGTTC.

The chain employs TRBV7-9 and TRBJ2-3, with a weak D call TRBD2 (5 bases). The germline CDR1 and CDR2 sequences are SEHNR and FQNEAQ (reference sequence). The CDR3 covers 15 residues. V lost 1 base and J 3 bases, leaving 11 bases between the germline ends. CDR3 DNA sequence: TGTGCCAGCAGCTTAGGGGGAGTTTTAACAGATACGCAGTATTTT. Translated, it gives CASSLGGVLTDTQYF.

The chain couples TRBV6-5 to TRBJ2-3; TRBD2 is a possible D gene (6 bases). This CDR3 comprises 13 residues. Deletions cut 7 bases from V and 4 bases from J, with 12 bases between. CDR1 is MNHEY, CDR2 SVGAGI, per germline. The CDR3 DNA follows: TGTGCCAGCAATACCTGGGGGGCAGATACGCAGTATTTT. Its protein is CASNTWGADTQYF.

The chain has TRBV27 and TRBJ2-1; 12 bases line up with TRBD2. Germline assignment: CDR1 MNHEY and CDR2 SMNVEV (reference sequence). Unmatched junction bases numbered 1, after V lost 5 bases and J lost 8 bases. This CDR3 contains 13 residues. This CDR3 is CASSRLAGDEQFF. DNA of the CDR3: TGTGCCAGCAGTCGACTAGCGGGAGATGAGCAGTTCTTC.

The rearrangement uses TRBV19 and TRBJ1-1; D gene uncertain. Germline V gene sequence: CDR1 LNHDA, CDR2 SQIVND (reference sequence). The CDR3 length is 13 residues. V was shortened by 5 bases and J by 0 bases, with 7 bases between the two germline ends. The CDR3 nucleotides read TGTGCCAGTAGTGAAACAGTGAACACTGAAGCTTTCTTT. This gives the protein CASSETVNTEAFF.

The rearrangement links TRBV15 to TRBJ1-1; D is uncertain. The CDR3 runs 14 residues. V dropped 1 base and J dropped 2 bases, with 8 bases sitting between them. Germline lookup yields CDR1 LNHNV and CDR2 YYDKDF (reference sequence). The chain's CDR3 is CATSRVAFNTEAFF. DNA of the CDR3: TGTGCCACCAGCAGAGTAGCCTTTAACACTGAAGCTTTCTTT.

This clone has only a few counts. V is TRBV3-1 (or the pseudogene TRBV3-2) and J is TRBJ2-7; 10 bases fit TRBD2. V shed 3 bases, J shed 0 bases, and the junction held 2 bases outside the gene matches. The CDR3 has 15 amino acids. The germline CDR1 and CDR2 sequences are LGHDT and YNNKEL (reference sequence). The CDR3 is CASSHGLAASYEQYF. CDR3 DNA: TGTGCCAGCAGCCACGGACTAGCGGCCTCCTACGAGCAGTACTTC.

The DNA for the CDR3 is TGTGCCAGCAGCCAAGGGGCGGACAGTTCCTACGAGCAGTACTTC. Protein product: CASSQGADSSYEQYF. The chain employs TRBV3-1 (or the pseudogene TRBV3-2) and TRBJ2-7; weak D call: TRBD1 (6 bases). This CDR3 region has 15 residues. Germline V gene lookup returns CDR1 LGHDT and CDR2 YNNKEL (reference sequence). Trimming stripped 1 base from V and 1 base from J, with 11 bases between.

As regards this clone: An end of the junction differs from the germline gene, which may be a read error. This chain connects TRBV28 to TRBJ2-3, with 7 bases lining up with TRBD2. Germline-derived CDR1 and CDR2 are MDHEN and SYDVKM. The CDR3 totals 15 residues. CDR3 in amino acids: CASSLRGGSTDTQYF. DNA of the CDR3: TGTGCCAGCAGTTTACGAGGCGGGAGCACGGATACGCAGTATTTT.

This clone was counted a few times. Other DNA sequences in the sample encode the same CDR3. The genes are TRBV18 and TRBJ2-3; tentatively, D is TRBD2 (6 bases). V was cut by 1 base and J by 3 bases, with 11 bases left in between. Germline V lookup: CDR1 KGHSH, CDR2 LQKENI. The CDR3 runs to 15 residues. The CDR3 loop is CASSPLGGNTDTQYF. CDR3 DNA sequence: TGTGCCAGCTCACCACTGGGAGGTAATACAGATACGCAGTATTTT.

V usage is TRBV25-1 and J usage is TRBJ2-1, with TRBD2 matching 11 bases. CDR1 and CDR2 (germline): MGHDK, SYGVNS. Germline trimming cut 1 base from V and 7 bases from J; bases unmatched to any gene: 3. CDR3 length: 15 residues. The CDR3 sequence is CASSEFTSGRNEQFF. CDR3 DNA sequence: TGTGCCAGCAGTGAATTTACTAGCGGGAGAAATGAGCAGTTCTTC.

V gene TRBV18 combines with J gene TRBJ2-3, with TRBD2 as a possible D gene (6 bases). The germline V gene encodes CDR1 KGHSH and CDR2 LQKENI. Trimming pared 4 bases from V and 2 bases from J, leaving 10 bases between. The CDR3 sequence is 14 residues long. The CDR3 sequence: CASSLGLSTDTQYF. CDR3 nucleotides: TGTGCCAGCTCACTCGGACTATCCACAGATACGCAGTATTTT.

The V and J genes are TRBV19 and TRBJ1-5; TRBD1 matches at 7 bases. The CDR3 covers 17 residues. Germline V gene lookup returns CDR1 LNHDA and CDR2 SQIVND (reference sequence). The ends lost 4 bases at V and 0 bases at J; junction bases unmatched: 9. CDR3: CASSTNRGVFSNQPQHF. CDR3 DNA sequence: TGTGCCAGTAGTACCAACAGGGGCGTTTTTAGCAATCAGCCCCAGCATTTT.

This chain connects TRBV7-6 to TRBJ1-6; TRBD1 agrees at 8 bases. This CDR3 is 13 amino acids long. Trimming removed 4 bases from V and 14 bases from J; junction bases left unmatched: 7. Per germline, CDR1 SGHVS and CDR2 FNYEAQ. The chain's CDR3 is CASSSDRAGTLHF. CDR3 in DNA: TGTGCCAGCAGCTCGGACAGGGCTGGAACCCTCCACTTT.

The V and J genes are TRBV13 and TRBJ2-7; maybe TRBD1 (6 bases). The CDR3 runs 16 residues. Trimming pared 4 bases from V and 2 bases from J, leaving 18 bases between. Germline V CDR1 and CDR2: PRHDT, FYEKMQ (reference sequence). CDR3 coding DNA: TGTGCCAGCAGCTCCACCTACCTGACAGGAACCTACGAGCAGTACTTC. Its translation: CASSSTYLTGTYEQYF.

By sample share, this clone is medium-sized. CDR3 DNA: TGTGCTAGTGGCCCCGAGGCGGTAGCCAAAAACATTCAGTACTTC. Translation gives CASGPEAVAKNIQYF. The genes are TRBV12-5 and TRBJ2-4; D remains ambiguous. The CDR3 covers 15 residues. Between the trimmed V and J ends, which lost 6 bases and 0 bases, there was a span of 12 bases. Germline lookup yields CDR1 LGHNT and CDR2 FRNRAP.

The chain links TRBV4-3 to TRBJ2-7, with D tentatively TRBD2 (5 bases). Germline lookup yields CDR1 LGHNA and CDR2 YSLEER. V lost 1 base to trimming and J lost 0 bases, with 13 bases between them. The CDR3 is 16 amino acids. CDR3 nucleotides: TGCGCCAGCAGCCAAGGCCGGACTGGAAGCTCCTACGAGCAGTACTTC. It encodes CASSQGRTGSSYEQYF.

The J gene is TRBJ2-5, the V gene TRBV7-6; D unclear. This CDR3 region has 12 residues. Germline CDR1 reads SGHVS; CDR2 reads FNYEAQ. V lost 4 bases, J lost 4 bases, and 7 bases lay in between. DNA for the CDR3: TGTGCCAGCAGCTCCTCCTCAGAGACCCAGTACTTC. Encoded protein: CASSSSSETQYF.

V and J are TRBV21-1 and TRBJ2-7; TRBD2, the D gene given by the table, was not confirmed from the DNA. TRBV21-1 is a known pseudogene. This CDR3 region has 13 residues. The DNA of the CDR3 is TGTGCCAGCAGCAAAACTAGGGACTACGAGCAGTACTTC. Translating it yields CASSKTRDYEQYF.

This clone came up once. The V and J genes are TRBV19 and TRBJ2-5; 9 nucleotides align to TRBD2. The germline V gene has CDR1 LNHDA and CDR2 SQIVND (reference sequence). V dropped 5 bases and J dropped 0; count of bases not matched to a gene: 4. The CDR3 is made up of 15 amino acids. In nucleotides, the CDR3 is TGTGCCAGTAGTGAGGTAGCGGGGGACCAAGAGACCCAGTACTTC. It codes for CASSEVAGDQETQYF. The entire variable domain, with the rest obtained from reference TRBV19 and TRBJ2-5, is as follows: DGGITQSPKYLFRKEGQNVTLSCEQNLNHDAMYWYRQDPGQGLRLIYYSQIVNDFQKGDIAEGYSVSREKKESFPLTVTSAQKNPTAFYLCASSEVAGDQETQYFGPGTRLLVL.

The chain uses TRBV21-1 and TRBJ1-5; TRBD1, the D gene given by the table, was not confirmed from the DNA. TRBV21-1 is labeled a pseudogene. This CDR3 region has 15 residues. CDR3 bases: TGTGCCAGCATCCCAGACAGGGGTATTCGTCAGCCCCAGCATTTT. Protein sequence: CASIPDRGIRQPQHF.

This sequence joins TRBV19 and TRBJ2-2, with 11 nucleotides matching TRBD2. The germline gives CDR1 LNHDA, CDR2 SQIVND (reference sequence). Germline trimming cut 10 bases from V and 3 bases from J; bases unmatched to any gene: 4. The CDR3 length is 14 residues. CDR3 in amino acids: CATIAGGYTGELFF. The CDR3 coding sequence is TGTGCCACCATAGCGGGAGGGTACACCGGGGAGCTGTTTTTT.

The CDR3 DNA follows: TGTGCCAGCAGCTTAGCCCCTGACCAAGATCGACAGGTGAATCAGCCCCAGCATTTT. It translates to CASSLAPDQDRQVNQPQHF. The chain uses TRBV13 and TRBJ1-5, with a possible D match to TRBD1 (6 bases). Trimming removed 1 base from V and 4 bases from J, with 23 bases in between. This CDR3 contains 19 residues. Germline loops: CDR1 PRHDT, CDR2 FYEKMQ (reference sequence).

The chain couples TRBV6-5 to TRBJ2-3, with D maybe TRBD1 (5 bases). The CDR3 has 14 residues. CDR1 MNHEY and CDR2 SVGAGI come from the germline V gene. Deletions cut 7 bases from V and 1 base from J, with 12 bases between. Here the CDR3 reads CASNQGVGTDTQYF. CDR3 nucleotide sequence: TGTGCCAGCAACCAAGGGGTGGGCACAGATACGCAGTATTTT.

The chain joins TRBV5-1 to TRBJ2-7; 8 positions match TRBD2. CDR3 length: 13 residues. With 0 bases clipped from V and 11 bases from J, the junction kept 7 bases outside the gene matches. Germline CDR1 is SGHRS and CDR2 is YFSETQ. CDR3 loop: CASSLDFGTSEYF. Here the CDR3 DNA reads TGCGCCAGCAGCTTGGATTTTGGGACTAGTGAGTACTTC.